The 26 T cell receptor beta chains presented below share a single source sample, sequenced in a study of blood T cell repertoires in COVID-19. Some clones are missing from TCRdb's copy, which holds only in-frame ones; the method was immunoSEQ multiplex PCR. The sample has around 65,000 clones, around 74% seen once. The sample comprised peripheral blood. The receptors here all came from a woman aged 50 to 60 with active or convalescent COVID-19.

The gene calls are TRBV27 and TRBJ2-3; D call uncertain. This CDR3 region has 14 residues. Germline lookup yields CDR1 MNHEY and CDR2 SMNVEV (reference sequence). Trimming took 1 base from V and 3 from J, leaving 8 bases between them. CDR3 bases: TGTGCCAGCAGTTTATGGCCCCGAACAGATACGCAGTATTTT. This translates into CASSLWPRTDTQYF.

The genes are TRBV7-2 and TRBJ1-5; 8 nucleotides match TRBD1. Trimming at V came to 0 bases and at J to 4 bases, leaving 5 bases not matched to a gene. This CDR3 has 16 residues. Germline values: CDR1 SGHTA, CDR2 FQGNSA. CDR3 DNA sequence: TGTGCCAGCAGCTTAGCAAAGGACAGGGTAAATCAGCCCCAGCATTTT. Translating it yields CASSLAKDRVNQPQHF.

The genes are TRBV5-1 and TRBJ1-2, with 7 bases identical to TRBD1. Germline V gene data show CDR1 as SGHRS and CDR2 as YFSETQ. The length of the CDR3 is 13 residues. The trim removed 0 bases at V and 8 bases at J, leaving 4 bases unmatched. The CDR3 spells CASSLGQGGGYTF. CDR3 nucleotide sequence: TGCGCCAGCAGCTTGGGACAGGGCGGCGGCTACACCTTC.

The chain recombines TRBV28 with TRBJ1-2; TRBD1 matches 7 bases. The CDR3 is 14 amino acids. CDR1 is MDHEN, CDR2 SYDVKM, per germline. The V and J ends lost 5 bases and 5 bases, in that order; junction bases with no gene match: 8. This CDR3 reads CASSLGGAGYGYTF. The CDR3 DNA reads TGTGCCAGCAGTCTAGGGGGCGCGGGATATGGCTACACCTTC.

This chain joins TRBV7-9 and TRBJ2-7; TRBD2 agrees at 11 bases. CDR3 length equals 14 residues. The V and J ends lost 5 bases and 2 bases, in that order; junction bases with no gene match: 2. CDR1 SEHNR and CDR2 FQNEAQ come from the germline V gene (reference sequence). CDR3 loop: CASSGLAGAYEQYF. As DNA, the CDR3 is TGTGCCAGCAGCGGACTAGCGGGCGCCTACGAGCAGTACTTC.

The chain recombines TRBV6-4 with TRBJ1-1; no clear D. Trimming shortened V by 6 bases and J by 1 base, and 12 bases separated the two germline ends. Germline V CDR1 and CDR2: MRHNA, SNTAGT. The length of the CDR3 is 14 residues. CDR3 coding DNA: TGTGCCAGCAGGGTAGGAGGCTCGAACACTGAAGCTTTCTTT. This sequence encodes CASRVGGSNTEAFF.

This chain uses TRBV5-8 with TRBJ2-3; 8 bases match TRBD2. J lost 14 bases, V lost 2 bases, and 4 bases had no gene match. This CDR3 comprises 11 residues. Germline assignment: CDR1 SGHTS and CDR2 YDEGEE. CDR3: CASSFGTRAYF. The CDR3 DNA follows: TGTGCCAGCAGCTTCGGGACTAGGGCGTATTTT.

CDR3: CASSSELTLRTAGNTIYF. CDR3 DNA sequence: TGTGCCAGCAGCTCCGAACTTACCCTTAGGACAGCTGGAAACACCATATATTTT. V gene TRBV5-6 combines with J gene TRBJ1-3, with a weak D call TRBD1 (6 bases). Germline CDR1 reads SGHDT; CDR2 reads YYEEEE. V lost 3 bases and J lost 2, with 21 bases in between. The CDR3 covers 18 residues.

The chain uses TRBV12-5 and TRBJ2-2, with D unresolved. Trimming removed 6 bases from V and 3 bases from J, with 5 bases in between. This CDR3 is built from 12 residues. Germline V CDR1 and CDR2: LGHNT, FRNRAP. CDR3 sequence reads: CASGRDTGELFF. The DNA for the CDR3 is TGTGCTAGTGGCCGGGACACCGGGGAGCTGTTTTTT.

The chain joins TRBV6-5 to TRBJ1-1; 8 bases agree with TRBD1. Germline loops: CDR1 MNHEY, CDR2 SVGAGI. The V and J ends lost 10 bases and 1 base, in that order; junction bases with no gene match: 8. There are 14 residues in the CDR3. This CDR3 reads CATRQGWENTEAFF. As DNA, the CDR3 is TGTGCCACGCGACAGGGGTGGGAGAACACTGAAGCTTTCTTT.

The chain recombines TRBV30 with TRBJ2-3, with 7 bases identical to TRBD2. This CDR3 has 15 amino acids. V lost 2 bases, J lost 2 bases, and 7 bases stayed unmatched. CDR1 and CDR2 (germline): GTSNPN, SVGIG (reference sequence). The CDR3 loop is CAWSIRGGFTDTQYF. Written as DNA, the CDR3 is TGTGCCTGGAGTATCCGGGGAGGGTTCACAGATACGCAGTATTTT.

This sequence joins TRBV9 and TRBJ2-1; 10 positions agree with TRBD2. Trimming took 1 base from V and 4 from J; bases not matched to a gene: 2. Germline lookup yields CDR1 SGDLS and CDR2 YYNGEE. This CDR3 is 15 amino acids long. The CDR3: CASSVTTSGYNEQFF. In DNA, the CDR3 is TGTGCCAGCAGCGTAACGACTAGCGGGTACAATGAGCAGTTCTTC.

The chain employs TRBV5-4 and TRBJ1-5; D possibly corresponds to TRBD1 (6 bases). Germline loops: CDR1 SGHNT, CDR2 YYREEE (reference sequence). This CDR3 is built from 14 residues. Trimming removed 4 bases at V and 7 bases at J, with 15 bases between. Here the CDR3 DNA reads TGTGCCAGCAGCCTGGGGGGGGGCGGACAGCCCCAGCATTTT. Its translation: CASSLGGGGQPQHF.

V usage is TRBV4-2 and J usage is TRBJ1-2; tentatively, D is TRBD1 (5 bases). CDR1 and CDR2 (germline): LGHNA, YNFKEQ. The V gene lost 1 base and the J gene lost 7 bases, with 13 bases spanning the gap. The CDR3 consists of 14 residues. The CDR3 reads CASSQGQGIGGYTF. The CDR3 region has the DNA TGTGCCAGCAGCCAAGGTCAGGGAATAGGTGGCTACACCTTC.

The chain is built from TRBV30 and TRBJ1-2; 11 positions match TRBD1. Germline lookup yields CDR1 GTSNPN and CDR2 SVGIG (reference sequence). V shed 3 bases and J 3 bases; nucleotides not matched to a gene: 6. The CDR3 consists of 15 residues. CDR3 bases: TGTGCCTGGAGCCCAGGACAGGGGGCGGACTATGGCTACACCTTC. Amino acid sequence: CAWSPGQGADYGYTF.

The chain combines TRBV6-5 with TRBJ1-3; 7 bases line up with TRBD1. CDR3 length: 14 residues. The germline V gene has CDR1 MNHEY and CDR2 SVGAGI. V was pared by 6 bases and J by 4 bases, with 6 bases of the junction left unmatched. The CDR3 sequence: CASRPGDRGNTIYF. CDR3 coding DNA: TGTGCCAGCAGACCCGGGGACAGAGGAAACACCATATATTTT.

V gene TRBV12-3 or TRBV12-4 combines with J gene TRBJ2-7; 9 bases agree with TRBD2. V was clipped by 4 bases and J by 6 bases; unmatched bases: 4. The CDR3 covers 13 residues. CDR3 amino acids: CASSSGLAREQYF. The CDR3 bases are TGTGCCAGCAGTTCAGGACTAGCGCGCGAGCAGTACTTC.

This clone was seen a few times. The chain combines TRBV5-4 with TRBJ1-1; a weak D match, TRBD1 (6 bases). Germline CDR1 SGHNT, CDR2 YYREEE (reference sequence). The CDR3 has 15 amino acids. V was shortened by 1 base and J by 1 base, with 11 bases between the two germline ends. The CDR3 DNA is TGTGCCAGCAGCTTGAAGGCAGGGGCGAACACTGAAGCTTTCTTT. Protein: CASSLKAGANTEAFF.

This rearrangement joins TRBV4-1 to TRBJ1-1; TRBD1 aligns across 7 bases. Trimming at V came to 4 bases and at J to 1 base, leaving 9 bases not matched to a gene. This CDR3 spans 16 amino acids. Germline values: CDR1 MGHRA, CDR2 YSYEKL. CDR3 coding DNA: TGCGCCAGCAGCCCCCTCGACAGGGCCTCGAACACTGAAGCTTTCTTT. This translates into CASSPLDRASNTEAFF.

This clone has just one count. The chain joins TRBV7-8 to TRBJ1-1; D remains unclear. Per germline, CDR1 SGHVS and CDR2 FQNEAQ. The CDR3 is 13 residues long. V was shortened by 4 bases and J by 0 bases, with 6 bases between the two germline ends. CDR3 DNA sequence: TGTGCCAGCAGCTACGGGATGAACACTGAAGCTTTCTTT. Its translation is CASSYGMNTEAFF. Together with reference TRBV7-8 and TRBJ1-1, the CDR3 gives the full variable domain: GAGVSQSPRYKVAKRGQDVALRCDPISGHVSLFWYQQALGQGPEFLTYFQNEAQLDKSGLPSDRFFAERPEGSVSTLKIQRTQQEDSAVYLCASSYGMNTEAFFGQGTRLTVV.

This chain links TRBV30 with TRBJ1-1; D remains unclear. V was trimmed by 0 bases and J by 2 bases, leaving 13 bases between them. The germline gives CDR1 GTSNPN, CDR2 SVGIG (reference sequence). CDR3 length: 15 residues. The CDR3 DNA follows: TGTGCCTGGAGTGTAAAGGGAGGCCTTAACACTGAAGCTTTCTTT. As protein: CAWSVKGGLNTEAFF.

The chain carries TRBV5-4 and TRBJ1-3; TRBD1 aligns across 7 bases. Germline V CDR1 and CDR2: SGHNT, YYREEE (reference sequence). This CDR3 spans 15 amino acids. V trimming: 4 bases; J trimming: 0 bases; junction bases outside the gene matches: 4. In nucleotides, the CDR3 is TGTGCCAGCAGCCGGGACAGCTCCTCTGGAAACACCATATATTTT. Encoded protein: CASSRDSSSGNTIYF.

DNA of the CDR3: TGTGCCAGCAGCCACGTCTTAGCTTTAGCGGGATGGCAGTACTTC. Amino acids: CASSHVLALAGWQYF. The chain links TRBV3-1 (or the pseudogene TRBV3-2) to TRBJ2-7, with 8 bases identical to TRBD2. This CDR3 is 15 amino acids long. Germline V CDR1 and CDR2: LGHDT, YNNKEL (reference sequence). V dropped 3 bases and J dropped 9; count of bases not matched to a gene: 13.

This chain connects TRBV24-1 to TRBJ1-1; 7 positions agree with TRBD1. CDR3 length equals 14 residues. J was trimmed by 8 bases and V by 4 bases; bases with no gene match: 9. In germline, CDR1 is KGHDR, CDR2 SFDVKD. The DNA for the CDR3 is TGTGCCACCAGTGACTCTCTAGACAGGGCGGAAGCTTTCTTT. Its translation: CATSDSLDRAEAFF.

This chain connects TRBV19 to TRBJ2-2; D is possibly TRBD1 (5 bases). This CDR3 spans 16 amino acids. Trimming left V 3 bases short and J 3 bases short, with 14 bases between. Germline V gene data show CDR1 as LNHDA and CDR2 as SQIVND (reference sequence). The CDR3 spells CASSMVSAGYTGELFF. CDR3 sequence (DNA): TGTGCCAGTAGTATGGTTTCGGCAGGGTACACCGGGGAGCTGTTTTTT.

The chain is built from TRBV24-1 and TRBJ2-3; tentative D call: TRBD2 (5 bases). The CDR3 length is 15 residues. The germline V gene encodes CDR1 KGHDR and CDR2 SFDVKD. V lost 1 base, J lost 1 base, and 8 bases lay in between. Here the CDR3 DNA reads TGTGCCACCAGTGATTTTTCGCGGGGCACAGATACGCAGTATTTT. Encoded protein: CATSDFSRGTDTQYF.